These 7 T cell receptor beta chains came from one sample sequenced in a study of primary melanoma T cells and metastatic recurrence. The method was immunoSEQ multiplex PCR; TCRdb's version includes in-frame clones alone and lacks a portion of them. Here the sample spans approximately 3,200 clones, approximately 78% being singletons. The sequenced material came from melanoma tumor tissue. All receptors come from a human donor with melanoma.

The V call is TRBV19, the J call TRBJ2-7; D gene uncertain. The CDR3 runs to 13 residues. CDR1 is LNHDA and CDR2 is SQIVND in the germline V gene (reference sequence). The V end was cut by 3 bases, the J end by 6 bases, with 12 bases between. CDR3 sequence (DNA): TGTGCCAGTAGTATGAGGAGTTCGGTCGAGCAGTACTTC. This translates into CASSMRSSVEQYF. The full variable domain, in which reference TRBV19 and TRBJ2-7 provide the parts outside the CDR3, is DGGITQSPKYLFRKEGQNVTLSCEQNLNHDAMYWYRQDPGQGLRLIYYSQIVNDFQKGDIAEGYSVSREKKESFPLTVTSAQKNPTAFYLCASSMRSSVEQYFGPGTRLTVT.

The V and J genes are TRBV19 and TRBJ2-1; D is undetermined. Germline loops: CDR1 LNHDA, CDR2 SQIVND (reference sequence). The CDR3 consists of 13 residues. Trimming shortened V by 9 bases and J by 6 bases, and 15 bases separated the two germline ends. As DNA, the CDR3 is TGTGCCAGCTGTCCCTGGGTCACCAATGAGCAGTTCTTC. It encodes CASCPWVTNEQFF.

This clone was seen a single time. The chain links TRBV11-3 to TRBJ2-1; tentatively, D is TRBD1 or TRBD2 (5 bases each). The CDR3 has 18 residues. Germline loops: CDR1 SGHNT, CDR2 YENEEA. The V end lost 3 bases, the J end lost 0 bases, and 18 bases lay between the germline ends. This chain's CDR3 is CASSLTSMGPSSYNEQFF. CDR3 nucleotide sequence: TGTGCCAGCAGCTTGACCTCGATGGGACCGAGCTCCTACAATGAGCAGTTCTTC.

This chain joins TRBV7-1 and TRBJ2-2; tentative D call: TRBD2 (6 bases). TRBV7-1 has ORF status, its function being uncertain. The V and J ends lost 5 bases and 2 bases respectively, with 12 bases between them. There are 15 residues in the CDR3. CDR3 sequence: CASSPGTFNTGELFF. The CDR3 DNA sequence: TGTGCCAGCAGCCCGGGGACTTTTAACACCGGGGAGCTGTTTTTT.

V gene TRBV6-8 combines with J gene TRBJ2-5; D perhaps matches TRBD2 (6 bases). Germline V gives CDR1 MNHGY, CDR2 SAAAGT. This CDR3 has 15 residues. The V and J ends lost 2 bases and 2 bases respectively, with 12 bases between them. The CDR3 region has the DNA TGTGCCAGCAGTTACGGCGGGGCAGCACAAGAGACCCAGTACTTC. Its protein is CASSYGGAAQETQYF.

This chain links TRBV6-8 with TRBJ2-2, with no clear D. This CDR3 contains 13 residues. Germline values: CDR1 MNHGY, CDR2 SAAAGT. Trimming took 6 bases from V and 6 from J, leaving 11 bases between them. CDR3 protein: CASSSGKAGELFF. The CDR3 bases are TGTGCCAGCAGCTCAGGAAAGGCCGGGGAGCTGTTTTTT.

This clone showed up just once. The chain is built from TRBV18 and TRBJ1-2, with D possibly TRBD1 on 6 matching bases. The germline gives CDR1 KGHSH, CDR2 LQKENI. With 5 bases removed from V and 4 bases from J, the gap between germline ends came to 17 bases. The CDR3 is 15 amino acids. DNA for the CDR3: TGTGCCAGCTCATCCAGGGGATTGGAGGGCTATGGCTACACCTTC. This sequence encodes CASSSRGLEGYGYTF.